This is a list of T cell receptor beta chains from one sample in a study of beta chain features in type 1 diabetes. The protocol was immunoSEQ multiplex PCR, while the TCRdb copy is restricted to in-frame clones and leaves out a portion. This repertoire shows roughly 500,000 clones, roughly 30% found once; its top ten account for 0.05% to 0.065%. Sequencing was done on a sample of naive CD4+ T cells from blood. Every receptor here comes from a man aged 18 to 29 in good health. Each CDR3 is given with its conserved first and last residue. The D gene is left open where the match is weak. For some rows the clone size is stated as once, few or many, or as a class when expanded; others skip it.

V gene	D gene	J gene	CDR3 length	clone size	CDR3 DNA	CDR3 protein
TRBV6-5	-	TRBJ2-5	11	few	TGTGCCAGCAGTTCCTTACAGACCCAGTACTTC	CASSSLQTQYF
TRBV15	-	TRBJ2-7	13	-	TGTGCCACCAGCAGAGATCCGAGTTACGAGCAGTACTTC	CATSRDPSYEQYF
TRBV18	-	TRBJ2-3	14	few	TGTGCCAGCTCGGGAGGAAGAGACACAGATACGCAGTATTTT	CASSGGRDTDTQYF
TRBV12-5	-	TRBJ2-5	13	-	TGTGCTAGTGGCCTCGGTGGTTCGGAGACCCAGTACTTC	CASGLGGSETQYF
TRBV2	-	TRBJ2-1	13	-	TGTGCCAGCACCCCGGACACCAGGATTGAGCAGTTCTTC	CASTPDTRIEQFF
TRBV19	TRBD2	TRBJ2-7	16	few	TGTGCCAGTAGTCGTACTAGCGGGGGATTCTCCTACGAGCAGTACTTC	CASSRTSGGFSYEQYF
TRBV18	TRBD1	TRBJ2-3	15	few	TGTGCCAGCTCACCGGGACAGGGGATCGCAGATACGCAGTATTTT	CASSPGQGIADTQYF
TRBV28	-	TRBJ1-1	14	-	TGTGCCAGCAGTTGGGGCCGGGTGGGCACTGAAGCTTTCTTT	CASSWGRVGTEAFF
TRBV27	-	TRBJ1-2	13	-	TGTGCCAGCAGAGTTACAGGAGCGAACGGCTACACCTTC	CASRVTGANGYTF
TRBV6-1	TRBD1	TRBJ1-2	14	-	TGTGCCAGCAGTAGGACAGGGGGCAACTATGGCTACACCTTC	CASSRTGGNYGYTF
TRBV28	-	TRBJ1-5	13	few	TGTGCCAGCAGTTTGGCCCCTAAGCAGCCCCAGCATTTT	CASSLAPKQPQHF
TRBV29-1	-	TRBJ1-1	13	few	TGCAGCGCCACCCTGGGGCAGGGCACTGAAGCTTTCTTT	CSATLGQGTEAFF
TRBV30	-	TRBJ2-5	13	-	TGTGCCTGGAGTGTATCAGGGTCGGAGACCCAGTACTTC	CAWSVSGSETQYF
TRBV18	-	TRBJ1-4	13	-	TGTGCCAGCTCACCAGCGGCAGCTGAAAAACTGTTTTTT	CASSPAAAEKLFF
TRBV4-2	-	TRBJ1-2	11	-	TGTGCCAGCAGCCAAGCGGGTGGCTACACCTTC	CASSQAGGYTF
TRBV5-6	-	TRBJ2-7	12	-	TGTGCCAGCAGCTGGGAGCGATACGAGCAGTACTTC	CASSWERYEQYF
TRBV9	TRBD2	TRBJ2-1	17	few	TGTGCCAGCAGCCTGGCCGGGAGCGGGAGGGCATACAATGAGCAGTTCTTC	CASSLAGSGRAYNEQFF
TRBV30	-	TRBJ2-2	14	few	TGTGCCTGGAGGGGGGCCCCGGACACCGGGGAGCTGTTTTTT	CAWRGAPDTGELFF
TRBV30	-	TRBJ2-5	14	few	TGTGCCTGGAGTTCGGGGACGGAGGGAGAGACCCAGTACTTC	CAWSSGTEGETQYF
TRBV7-8	-	TRBJ2-3	15	-	TGTGCCAGCAGCTTAAGTCACTCTAGCACAGATACGCAGTATTTT	CASSLSHSSTDTQYF
TRBV29-1	-	TRBJ2-1	10	-	TGCAGCGTCGAGTACAATGAGCAGTTCTTC	CSVEYNEQFF
TRBV15	-	TRBJ2-3	15	-	TGTGCCACCAGCAGAGATGTCGCAGAGGGAGATACGCAGTATTTT	CATSRDVAEGDTQYF
TRBV18	-	TRBJ2-5	15	few	TGTGCCAGCTCACCGCGGGGCAGGAGCCAAGAGACCCAGTACTTC	CASSPRGRSQETQYF
TRBV30	-	TRBJ1-1	14	-	TGTGCCTGGAGTGTTCAGGGAGGATGGGCTGAAGCTTTCTTT	CAWSVQGGWAEAFF
TRBV30	-	TRBJ1-3	13	-	TGTGCCTGGAGTGCGGGGGCTAGAAACACCATATATTTT	CAWSAGARNTIYF
TRBV25-1	-	TRBJ2-5	15	-	TGTGCCAGCAGAGCAGCCGGGCAGGGGATAGAGACCCAGTACTTC	CASRAAGQGIETQYF
TRBV2	-	TRBJ2-3	15	-	TGTGCCAGCAGTGAACAGCCGGCTAGCACAGATACGCAGTATTTT	CASSEQPASTDTQYF
TRBV13	-	TRBJ2-3	14	few	TGTGCCAGCAGGCCGCGGACTAGCACAGATACGCAGTATTTT	CASRPRTSTDTQYF
TRBV29-1	-	TRBJ1-4	13	-	TGCAGCGCCAAAGGGGGGAGCAATGAAAAACTGTTTTTT	CSAKGGSNEKLFF
TRBV28	TRBD1	TRBJ1-2	13	-	TGTGCCAGCAGTTCCCCGGACAGGGATGGCTACACCTTC	CASSSPDRDGYTF
TRBV27	-	TRBJ2-2	14	-	TGTGCCAGCAGTACCCACCAGGGCGGCGGGGAGCTGTTTTTT	CASSTHQGGGELFF